These T cell receptor beta chains were read from a single sample in a study of blood T cell repertoires in COVID-19. Measured with immunoSEQ multiplex PCR; TCRdb has only the in-frame clones, and not every one. There are about 80,000 clones in the sample; around 76% occur only once, and more than 15% lies in the top ten. Sequencing was carried out using peripheral blood. The receptors come from a human donor in a cohort sampled during active COVID-19. The CDR3 runs from the conserved cysteine through the conserved F or W. The D gene is left open where the match is weak. A clone size is listed for some rows: how often the clone was seen (once, few, many), or a class if it is expanded.

d_gene	v_gene	j_gene	abundance	CDR3aa	CDR3nt
NA	TRBV11-2	TRBJ2-5	NA	CASSLDGSQETQYF	TGTGCCAGCAGCTTAGATGGCAGCCAAGAGACCCAGTACTTC
NA	TRBV7-8	TRBJ2-1	NA	CASTWTGVANEQFF	TGTGCCAGCACCTGGACCGGGGTGGCCAATGAGCAGTTCTTC
TRBD1	TRBV9	TRBJ2-1	NA	CASSVATGDYNEQFF	TGTGCCAGCAGCGTAGCAACAGGGGACTACAATGAGCAGTTCTTC
NA	TRBV24-1	TRBJ1-3	many	CATSESNTIYF	TGTGCCACCAGTGAATCGAACACCATATATTTT
TRBD2	TRBV27	TRBJ2-3	NA	CASSPGLAGGLTQYF	TGTGCCAGCAGTCCGGGACTAGCGGGAGGACTTACGCAGTATTTT
NA	TRBV6-5	TRBJ2-2	NA	CASSTAAGDGGELFF	TGTGCCAGCAGTACCGCGGCCGGGGATGGCGGGGAGCTGTTTTTT
NA	TRBV11-3	TRBJ1-2	few	CASSSDRFHGYTF	TGTGCCAGCAGCTCCGACAGGTTCCATGGCTACACCTTC
NA	TRBV7-8	TRBJ1-4	NA	CASRPAGFNEKLFF	TGTGCCAGCAGGCCGGCAGGCTTTAATGAAAAACTGTTTTTT
NA	TRBV12-3/TRBV12-4	TRBJ2-3	few	CASSQASTDTQYF	TGTGCCAGCAGTCAAGCTAGCACAGATACGCAGTATTTT
NA	TRBV19	TRBJ1-5	NA	CASSISQGGDRSINQPQHF	TGTGCCAGTAGTATAAGTCAGGGAGGGGACCGCAGCATCAATCAGCCCCAGCATTTT
NA	TRBV5-1	TRBJ1-1	NA	CASRGAPQKNTEAFF	TGCGCTTCCCGGGGGGCCCCACAGAAGAACACTGAAGCTTTCTTT
NA	TRBV6-5	TRBJ1-1	NA	CASLWTENTEAFF	TGTGCCAGCCTTTGGACAGAGAACACTGAAGCTTTCTTT
NA	TRBV19	TRBJ1-4	NA	CASSPGVAEEKLFF	TGTGCCAGTAGCCCGGGGGTGGCAGAGGAAAAACTGTTTTTT
NA	TRBV24-1	TRBJ2-2	NA	CATSDFNSDTGELFF	TGTGCCACCAGTGATTTCAACTCGGACACCGGGGAGCTGTTTTTT
TRBD1	TRBV5-1	TRBJ1-6	NA	CASSLDVTLTGGLNSPLHF	TGCGCCAGCAGCTTGGACGTCACCCTTACAGGGGGCCTAAATTCACCCCTCCACTTT
TRBD1	TRBV25-1	TRBJ2-3	once	CASSRQGLTDTQYF	TGTGCCAGCAGCAGACAGGGTTTAACAGATACGCAGTATTTT
TRBD2	TRBV7-6	TRBJ2-5	NA	CASSGTGGPVGTQYF	TGTGCCAGCAGCGGGACGGGAGGGCCTGTTGGGACCCAGTACTTC
NA	TRBV6-5	TRBJ1-1	NA	CASSRTEYTEAFF	TGTGCCAGCAGTCGGACAGAATACACTGAAGCTTTCTTT
TRBD1	TRBV18	TRBJ2-7	NA	CASSPPWQGDEQYF	TGTGCCAGCTCACCACCGTGGCAGGGGGACGAGCAGTACTTC
NA	TRBV30	TRBJ1-1	NA	CAWSPLGSLNTEAFF	TGTGCCTGGAGTCCCCTTGGGTCACTAAACACTGAAGCTTTCTTT
NA	TRBV6-5	TRBJ2-1	once	CASSYSSLTGYNEQFF	TGTGCCAGCAGTTACTCGAGCTTAACAGGCTACAATGAGCAGTTCTTC
NA	TRBV19	TRBJ1-1	NA	CASSIRGFEAFF	TGTGCCAGTAGTATTAGGGGATTTGAAGCTTTCTTT
TRBD2	TRBV24-1	TRBJ2-1	NA	CATRGTSASYNEQFF	TGTGCCACCAGGGGGACTAGCGCCTCTTACAATGAGCAGTTCTTC
TRBD2	TRBV7-8	TRBJ2-1	NA	CASSIRTTSGRTNEQFF	TGTGCCAGCAGCATACGGACGACTAGCGGGAGAACCAATGAGCAGTTCTTC
TRBD1	TRBV30	TRBJ1-2	NA	CAWSGTGWNGYTF	TGTGCCTGGAGTGGGACAGGGTGGAATGGCTACACCTTC
TRBD2	TRBV6-1	TRBJ2-5	medium-sized	CASSELAGGQETQYF	TGTGCCAGCAGTGAACTAGCGGGGGGGCAAGAGACCCAGTACTTC
TRBD2	TRBV3-1/TRBV3-2	TRBJ2-1	NA	CASSQGWGLAMYNEQFF	TGTGCCAGCAGCCAAGGGTGGGGACTAGCGATGTACAATGAGCAGTTCTTC
NA	TRBV30	TRBJ1-1	NA	CAWSLDRNTEAFF	TGTGCCTGGAGTTTAGACAGAAACACTGAAGCTTTCTTT
TRBD1	TRBV12-3/TRBV12-4	TRBJ2-1	NA	CASSVRDRKEQFF	TGTGCCAGCAGTGTCCGGGACAGGAAGGAGCAGTTCTTC
NA	TRBV5-5	TRBJ2-5	NA	CASSLGALDSETQYF	TGTGCCAGCAGCTTGGGTGCGCTGGACTCGGAGACCCAGTACTTC
TRBD2	TRBV7-2	TRBJ2-1	once	CASSGSGGSSYNEQFF	TGTGCCAGCAGCGGTAGCGGGGGAAGCTCCTACAATGAGCAGTTCTTC
TRBD1	TRBV5-6	TRBJ1-2	NA	CASSHIGLPGQRNYGYTF	TGTGCCAGCAGCCACATCGGTCTTCCGGGACAGAGAAACTATGGCTACACCTTC
TRBD1	TRBV3-1/TRBV3-2	TRBJ2-3	NA	CASSGQGTTDTQYF	TGTGCCAGCAGTGGACAGGGAACGACAGATACGCAGTATTTT
TRBD2	TRBV28	TRBJ2-2	NA	CASSSAGVGTGELFF	TGTGCCAGCAGTTCGGCGGGGGTGGGCACCGGGGAGCTGTTTTTT
NA	TRBV19	TRBJ1-5	NA	CASSPGPERNQPQHF	TGTGCCAGTAGCCCCGGCCCGGAGCGCAATCAGCCCCAGCATTTT
TRBD1	TRBV19	TRBJ1-3	NA	CASSIRQQGGSVGNTIYF	TGTGCCAGTAGCATTCGTCAGCAGGGGGGCTCTGTCGGAAACACCATATATTTT
NA	TRBV15	TRBJ2-7	few	CATSRDFSGPNEQYF	TGTGCCACCAGCAGAGATTTCAGCGGGCCCAACGAGCAGTACTTC
TRBD1	TRBV9	TRBJ1-6	few	CASSVGTGISPLHF	TGTGCCAGCAGCGTTGGGACAGGGATCTCACCCCTCCACTTT
NA	TRBV9	TRBJ2-2	NA	CASSGSAGHGNTGELFF	TGTGCCAGCAGCGGCTCAGCAGGGCACGGAAACACCGGGGAGCTGTTTTTT
TRBD2	TRBV7-9	TRBJ2-2	NA	CASSSSRLAGGLAGELFF	TGTGCCAGCAGCTCCTCTCGACTAGCGGGGGGGCTCGCCGGGGAGCTGTTTTTT
NA	TRBV6-5	TRBJ1-2	once	CASSYYPEANYGYTF	TGTGCCAGCAGTTACTATCCCGAGGCTAACTATGGCTACACCTTC
NA	TRBV12-5	TRBJ2-5	NA	CASGRTYNSGFYPQYF	TGTGCTAGTGGTCGGACCTATAACTCAGGGTTTTACCCCCAGTACTTC
TRBD1	TRBV5-1	TRBJ2-1	NA	CASSSGTGSYNEQFF	TGCGCCAGCAGCTCCGGGACAGGCTCCTACAATGAGCAGTTCTTC
NA	TRBV7-6	TRBJ1-2	NA	CASSLNGPTYGYTF	TGTGCCAGCAGCCTTAATGGGCCGACCTATGGCTACACCTTC
NA	TRBV7-3	TRBJ1-1	few	CASSLKTGLNTEAFF	TGTGCCAGCAGCTTAAAAACAGGGCTGAACACTGAAGCTTTCTTT
NA	TRBV2	TRBJ1-3	NA	CASRALTSIRNTIYF	TGTGCCAGCAGGGCACTGACTTCTATAAGAAACACCATATATTTT
TRBD1	TRBV10-2	TRBJ1-5	NA	CASSESGRGLQPQHF	TGCGCCAGCAGTGAGTCCGGCAGGGGGCTTCAGCCCCAGCATTTT
NA	TRBV27	TRBJ2-1	once	CASSARNEQFF	TGTGCCAGCAGTGCTAGAAATGAGCAGTTCTTC
TRBD2	TRBV5-1	TRBJ2-5	medium-sized	CASSPVAGGSETQYF	TGCGCCAGCAGCCCCGTGGCGGGAGGTAGCGAGACCCAGTACTTC
NA	TRBV30	TRBJ2-6	few	CAWGPGAGANVLTF	TGTGCCTGGGGACCTGGGGCGGGGGCCAACGTCCTGACTTTC